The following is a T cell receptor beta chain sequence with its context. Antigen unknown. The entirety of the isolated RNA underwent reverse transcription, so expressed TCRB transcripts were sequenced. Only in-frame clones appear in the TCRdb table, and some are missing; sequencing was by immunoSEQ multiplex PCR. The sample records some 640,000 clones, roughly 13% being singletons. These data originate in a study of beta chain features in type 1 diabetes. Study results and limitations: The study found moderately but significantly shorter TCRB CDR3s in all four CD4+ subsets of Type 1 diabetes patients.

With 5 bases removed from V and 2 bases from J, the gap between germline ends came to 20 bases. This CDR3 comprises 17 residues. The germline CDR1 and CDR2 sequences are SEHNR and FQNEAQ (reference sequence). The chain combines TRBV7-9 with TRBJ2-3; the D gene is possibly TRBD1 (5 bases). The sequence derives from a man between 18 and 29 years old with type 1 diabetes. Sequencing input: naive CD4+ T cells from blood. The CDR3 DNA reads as TGTGCCAGCAGCCCTGGACATTCTGATTTATTCACAGATACGCAGTATTTT. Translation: CASSPGHSDLFTDTQYF.